A selection of T cell receptor beta chains follows, all from one sample in a study of T cell responses to AZD1222 COVID-19 vaccine. The method was immunoSEQ multiplex PCR; TCRdb's version includes in-frame clones alone and lacks a portion of them. The sample records some 85,000 clones, about nine tenths being singletons. The input for sequencing was peripheral blood, taken on day 0 of AZD1222 vaccination. These receptors were collected from an adult in good health. Both conserved end residues are part of each CDR3. D genes are given only for firm matches. Clone size, where shown, is once, few, many, or a class for clones that have expanded.

j_call v_call d_call clone_size cdr3_length cdr3_nt cdr3_aa
TRBJ1-1 TRBV19 . . 14 TGTGCCAGTAGTAGGGGATGGGGATTCACTGAAGCTTTCTTT CASSRGWGFTEAFF
TRBJ1-2 TRBV7-2 . once 16 TGTGCCAGCAGTTACATGACCAACAGGGACGGCGGAGGCTACACCTTC CASSYMTNRDGGGYTF
TRBJ2-1 TRBV27 . . 18 TGTGCCAGCAACAGTGAACAGGGCTCAGCGGGTGGCCCCCATAGGCAGTTCTTC CASNSEQGSAGGPHRQFF
TRBJ1-5 TRBV20-1 . . 15 TGCAGTGCTAGTTCTGTGAGGCGACGCGATCAGCCCCAGCATTTT CSASSVRRRDQPQHF
TRBJ1-2 TRBV4-1 TRBD1 . 17 TGCGCCAGCAGCCAAGATTTAAGCCGAGACAGGGGGCCGGGCTACACCTTC CASSQDLSRDRGPGYTF
TRBJ2-6 TRBV6-1 TRBD1 . 17 TGTGCCAGCAGTGAAAATCTCGGGACAGGGGTGGCCAACGTCCTGACTTTC CASSENLGTGVANVLTF
TRBJ1-2 TRBV11-1 TRBD1 . 13 TGTGCCAGCAGCTTCGGGACAGGGTATGGCTACACCTTC CASSFGTGYGYTF
TRBJ1-3 TRBV16 . . 14 TGTGCCAGCAGCGATGGGACTGGTAGAAACACCATATATTTT CASSDGTGRNTIYF
TRBJ2-1 TRBV10-3 . . 16 TGTGCCATCAGTGAGAATAAGGGCTCCGCCCTCGTAGAGCAGTTCTTC CAISENKGSALVEQFF
TRBJ1-5 TRBV7-8 . . 14 TGTGCCAGCAGCTGGCCGGGGGGAGGTCAGCCCCAGCATTTT CASSWPGGGQPQHF
TRBJ2-1 TRBV7-8 . . 17 TGTGCCAGCAGCCTAGAAGCCGGGACTCAATTCTACAATGAGCAGTTCTTC CASSLEAGTQFYNEQFF
TRBJ1-1 TRBV9 TRBD1 . 14 TGTGCCAGCAGCGAGGAGGGGGCGAGTGATAAAGCTTTCTTT CASSEEGASDKAFF
TRBJ1-5 TRBV19 TRBD1 . 16 TGTGCCAGTAGGACAGGGCCGGTGGGTAGCAATCAGCCCCAGCATTTT CASRTGPVGSNQPQHF
TRBJ1-2 TRBV10-1 TRBD1 . 15 TGCGCCAGCAGTCACGAAGGGAGGGGGCGGGATGGCTACACCTTC CASSHEGRGRDGYTF
TRBJ2-1 TRBV21-1 . . 16 TGTGCCAGCAGCAACGGGAGGTCAGGTGATTACCATGAGCAGTTCTTC CASSNGRSGDYHEQFF
TRBJ1-2 TRBV6-5 . . 13 TGTGCCAGCAGCCAGGGGACGGACTATGGCTACACCTTC CASSQGTDYGYTF
TRBJ2-2 TRBV14 . . 14 TGTGCCAGCAGCCAGCAGGGATGGGCCGGGGAGCTGTTTTTT CASSQQGWAGELFF
TRBJ1-5 TRBV7-9 . . 14 TGTGCCAGCAGTCCCTGGACATCCAATCAGCCCCAGCATTTT CASSPWTSNQPQHF
TRBJ2-2 TRBV27 . . 12 TGTGCCAGCAGTTTTTATACCGGGGAGCTGTTTTTT CASSFYTGELFF
TRBJ1-1 TRBV28 TRBD1 . 14 TGTGCCAGCAGTTTAGGGACAGGGCTCACTGAAGCTTTCTTT CASSLGTGLTEAFF
TRBJ2-5 TRBV9 . . 15 TGTGCCAGCAGCACTTCGACAGGGGAGGGGGAGACCCAGTACTTC CASSTSTGEGETQYF
TRBJ1-5 TRBV6-5 . . 14 TGTGCCAGCAGTTACACATATACCAATCAGCCCCAGCATTTT CASSYTYTNQPQHF
TRBJ2-3 TRBV28 . . 13 TGTGCCAGCAGTAACCGGGACACAGATACGCAGTATTTT CASSNRDTDTQYF
TRBJ1-4 TRBV7-9 . . 16 TGTGCCAGCAGCTTAGTTATCTTCCTTGAGGGGGAAAAACTGTTTTTT CASSLVIFLEGEKLFF
TRBJ2-1 TRBV27 . . 13 TGTGCCAGCAGTTCCGGACTGTACAATGAGCAGTTCTTC CASSSGLYNEQFF
TRBJ2-2 TRBV5-1 . . 15 TGCGCCAGCAGCTTGGCACAGACGAACACCGGGGAGCTGTTTTTT CASSLAQTNTGELFF
TRBJ2-7 TRBV6-5 . . 13 TGTGCCAGCAGCCGGGACGGCACCTACGAGCAGTACTTC CASSRDGTYEQYF
TRBJ1-6 TRBV18 . . 12 TGTGCCAGCTCATCCATTGCGTCACCCCTCCACTTT CASSSIASPLHF
TRBJ2-3 TRBV5-1 TRBD1 . 16 TGCGCCAGCAGCCCGGGGTGGGACAGCCGCACAGATACGCAGTATTTT CASSPGWDSRTDTQYF
TRBJ2-2 TRBV2 TRBD1 . 13 TGTGCCAGCAGGACAGGGAGTACCGGGGAGCTGTTTTTT CASRTGSTGELFF
TRBJ1-1 TRBV6-5 . once 14 TGTGCCAGCAGTTACGGGGGGACGAACACTGAAGCTTTCTTT CASSYGGTNTEAFF
TRBJ1-3 TRBV5-5 . . 16 TGTGCCAGCAGCTTCGACAGATTAGACTCTGGAAACACCATATATTTT CASSFDRLDSGNTIYF
TRBJ1-1 TRBV19 . . 16 TGTGCCAGTAGTATAGATCAAGGTTGGAGGGACACTGAAGCTTTCTTT CASSIDQGWRDTEAFF
TRBJ2-2 TRBV7-3 TRBD2 . 16 TGTGCCAGCAGCCTATTAGCGGGAGGGGGTCCCGGGGAGCTGTTTTTT CASSLLAGGGPGELFF
TRBJ1-2 TRBV11-2 TRBD1 . 16 TGTGCCAGCAGCTCCTGGGACAGGGAGAATAACTATGGCTACACCTTC CASSSWDRENNYGYTF
TRBJ1-1 TRBV9 . once 12 TGTGCCAGCAGCGTACGTGACACTGAAGCTTTCTTT CASSVRDTEAFF
TRBJ2-7 TRBV11-3 TRBD2 . 15 TGTGCCAGCAGCCCGGGACTAGCGGGAGTTAACGAGCAGTACTTC CASSPGLAGVNEQYF
TRBJ2-7 TRBV7-3 . . 13 TGTGCCAGCCACAGCTGGACAGGAGGGGAGCAGTACTTC CASHSWTGGEQYF
TRBJ2-2 TRBV7-9 TRBD2 . 15 TGTGCCAGCAGCTTATCTGGCGGGAGGTCCGGGGAGCTGTTTTTT CASSLSGGRSGELFF
TRBJ2-3 TRBV24-1 TRBD1 once 20 TGTGCCACCAGTGATTTGTATCTTGGGACGGGACAGGGGAACACAGATACGCAGTATTTT CATSDLYLGTGQGNTDTQYF
TRBJ1-1 TRBV7-9 . . 15 TGTGCCAGCAGCTTAGTTCGGTCGGGGCTCACTGAAGCTTTCTTT CASSLVRSGLTEAFF